A single sample gave rise to the 23 T cell receptor beta chains below, sequenced in a study of T-cell reconstitution after alpha-beta-depleted transplantation in children. TCRbeta library construction was performed incorporating unique molecular identifiers. MiXCR, applied by TCRdb to the PCR reads, yields one record per CDR3 protein. This table has about 830,000 distinct CDR3 sequences, around 15% appearing once. The input for sequencing was PBMCs, mostly from graft donor cells, taken 360 days after TCRalphabeta/CD19-depleted stem cell transplant. The receptor source for this set is a male patient younger than 18 who had a stem cell transplant for acute lymphoblastic leukemia, so the T cells may come from the graft donor.

The rearrangement joins TRBV19 to TRBJ2-7, with 8 positions matching TRBD1. The CDR3 is made up of 15 amino acids. Trimming took 2 bases from V and 5 from J; bases not matched to a gene: 8. Germline loops: CDR1 LNHDA, CDR2 SQIVND (reference sequence). The chain's CDR3 is CASSILGQAMNEQYF. The CDR3 region has the DNA TGTGCCAGTAGTATACTGGGACAGGCTATGAACGAGCAGTACTTC.

The CDR3 DNA follows: TGCAGGACCCGGCCTCCCCCGGGACTAGCTAACACAGATACGCAGTATTTT. Translated, it gives CRTRPPPGLANTDTQYF. The gene calls are TRBV20-1 and TRBJ2-3; 9 bases fit TRBD2. CDR3 length: 17 amino acids. Germline loops: CDR1 DFQATT, CDR2 SNEGSKA (reference sequence).

The chain recombines TRBV12-3 or TRBV12-4 with TRBJ1-2; D gene uncertain. There are 16 residues in the CDR3. V dropped 6 bases and J dropped 4 bases, with 21 bases sitting between them. The CDR3 DNA reads TGTGCCAGCAGACTGGGTCTGGATCCGACGTCCTATGGCTACACCTTC. Protein: CASRLGLDPTSYGYTF.

This clonotype occurred a few times. The chain employs TRBV4-1 and TRBJ2-1, with 11 bases matching TRBD2. This CDR3 has 20 residues. J lost 3 bases, V lost 0 bases, and 13 bases had no gene match. The germline V gene has CDR1 MGHRA and CDR2 YSYEKL. The CDR3 sequence: CASSQEIVAGGVAFYNEQFF. CDR3 nucleotides: TGCGCCAGCAGCCAAGAGATCGTAGCGGGAGGGGTGGCGTTCTACAATGAGCAGTTCTTC.

V usage is TRBV7-2 and J usage is TRBJ1-5; D possibly corresponds to TRBD1 (5 bases). V was cut by 1 base and J by 5 bases, with 9 bases left in between. The CDR3 is 14 amino acids. Germline V gives CDR1 SGHTA, CDR2 FQGNSA. The CDR3 bases are TGTGCCAGCAGCTTAGAACAGGAGTATCAGCCCCAGCATTTT. As protein: CASSLEQEYQPQHF.

The J gene is TRBJ2-1, the V gene TRBV25-1; the D gene is possibly TRBD2 (6 bases). Trimming cost V 6 bases and J 6 bases, with 27 bases left between them. CDR1 MGHDK and CDR2 SYGVNS come from the germline V gene. The CDR3 has 18 amino acids. The CDR3 sequence: CASRHDSFRDFPGNEQFF. The CDR3 bases are TGTGCCAGCAGGCACGACAGTTTCCGGGACTTCCCGGGCAATGAGCAGTTCTTC.

This clonotype came up many times. The V call is TRBV7-3, the J call TRBJ2-2; D perhaps matches TRBD1 (5 bases). Germline CDR1 SGHTA, CDR2 FQGTGA. Trimming pared 4 bases from V and 6 bases from J, leaving 9 bases between. CDR3 length equals 13 residues. The CDR3 sequence: CASSYGAPGELFF. The CDR3 bases are TGTGCCAGCAGCTATGGGGCTCCCGGGGAGCTGTTTTTT.

This clonotype was found a few times. J is TRBJ2-1 and V is TRBV29-1, with 7 bases matching TRBD1. J was trimmed by 7 bases and V by 5 bases; bases with no gene match: 8. The CDR3 runs to 13 residues. The germline V gene has CDR1 SQVTM and CDR2 ANQGSEA. CDR3 protein: CSVHYRGRNEQFF. Written as DNA, the CDR3 is TGCAGCGTTCATTACAGGGGTAGGAATGAGCAGTTCTTC.

The V call is TRBV5-1, the J call TRBJ1-1; D is ambiguous. This CDR3 contains 13 residues. Trimming stripped 0 bases from V and 10 bases from J, with 13 bases between. Per the germline V gene, CDR1 is SGHRS and CDR2 is YFSETQ. CDR3 sequence: CASSLAGRVRAFF. CDR3 sequence (DNA): TGCGCCAGCAGCTTGGCCGGGAGGGTCAGAGCTTTCTTT.

This clonotype was detected many times. The CDR3 loop reads CASSPGLGAFF. The CDR3 region has the DNA TGTGCCAGCAGCCCAGGACTAGGCGCATTCTTC. J is TRBJ2-1 and V is TRBV28; 7 bases map to TRBD2. Germline CDR1 is MDHEN and CDR2 is SYDVKM. CDR3 size: 11 residues. V lost 6 bases, J lost 16 bases, and 9 bases stayed unmatched.

The chain joins TRBV11-2 to TRBJ2-5; D might be TRBD2 (5 bases). Between the trimmed V and J ends, which lost 1 base and 1 base, there was a span of 10 bases. There are 15 residues in the CDR3. Germline CDR1 SGHAT, CDR2 FQNNGV. The CDR3 sequence: CASSLGGMAQETQYF. CDR3 nucleotide sequence: TGTGCCAGCAGCTTAGGAGGGATGGCCCAAGAGACCCAGTACTTC.

This clonotype has more than one count but fewer than ten. The chain recombines TRBV2 with TRBJ2-1; maybe TRBD1 (8 bases). This CDR3 is 11 amino acids long. Per germline, CDR1 SNHLY and CDR2 FYNNEI. Trimming took off 8 bases at V and 9 bases at J, with 11 bases between the two ends. CDR3 region: CASHRGGEQFF. CDR3 bases: TGTGCCAGCCACAGGGGGGGTGAGCAGTTCTTC.

This clonotype was seen a few times. This chain connects TRBV5-6 to TRBJ2-1; a weak D match, TRBD2 (6 bases). The V and J ends lost 4 bases and 8 bases respectively, with 10 bases between them. The CDR3 contains 12 residues. The germline gives CDR1 SGHDT, CDR2 YYEEEE. The CDR3 region is CASSRDWYEQFF. The CDR3 DNA follows: TGTGCCAGCAGCCGGGACTGGTATGAGCAGTTCTTC. Complete variable domain (other parts from reference TRBV5-6 and TRBJ2-1): DAGVTQSPTHLIKTRGQQVTLRCSPKSGHDTVSWYQQALGQGPQFIFQYYEEEERQRGNFPDRFSGHQFPNYSSELNVNALLLGDSALYLCASSRDWYEQFFGPGTRLTVL.

This clonotype was found a few times. The J gene is TRBJ1-2, the V gene TRBV12-3 or TRBV12-4, with a tentative D call TRBD1 (5 bases). CDR3 length equals 12 residues. Trimming removed 3 bases at V and 8 bases at J, with 10 bases between. CDR3 nucleotide sequence: TGTGCCAGCAGTTTGCGTAGGGGAGGCTACACCTTC. Residues: CASSLRRGGYTF.

This clonotype occurred a few times. The chain couples TRBV4-1 to TRBJ1-2, with a tentative D call TRBD1 (5 bases). V gave up 2 bases and J gave up 8 bases, with 15 bases separating them. This CDR3 has 14 residues. Germline V CDR1 and CDR2: MGHRA, YSYEKL. The CDR3 DNA follows: TGCGCCAGCAGCCAACCAAGGGGAGGTAGAGGCTACACCTTC. It encodes CASSQPRGGRGYTF.

The rearrangement links TRBV5-5 to TRBJ1-6; D remains ambiguous. V dropped 1 base and J dropped 14 bases, with 7 bases sitting between them. CDR1 and CDR2 (germline): SGHKS, YYEKEE (reference sequence). The length of the CDR3 is 11 residues. CDR3 sequence: CASSLMRALHF. CDR3 DNA sequence: TGTGCCAGCAGCTTGATGAGGGCCCTCCACTTT.

The chain has TRBV20-1 and TRBJ2-3, with a weak D call TRBD2 (5 bases). The germline gives CDR1 DFQATT, CDR2 SNEGSKA (reference sequence). The CDR3 spans 16 residues. The germline V and J ends were trimmed by 0 bases and 0 bases, with 13 bases remaining between them. The CDR3 loop reads CSARDIESGSTDTQYF. The CDR3 DNA reads TGCAGTGCTAGAGATATCGAGAGCGGAAGCACAGATACGCAGTATTTT.

In its sample, this clonotype was seen many times. The chain employs TRBV24-1 and TRBJ2-1; D gene unclear. Trimming stripped 4 bases from V and 5 bases from J, with 8 bases between. CDR3 length: 13 residues. The V gene's germline CDR1 is KGHDR and CDR2 SFDVKD. CDR3 sequence (DNA): TGTGCCACCAGTGACCTGACACACAATGAGCAGTTCTTC. Amino acids: CATSDLTHNEQFF.

The rearrangement joins TRBV5-1 to TRBJ2-7, with D hard to call. This CDR3 comprises 14 residues. Germline CDR1 SGHRS, CDR2 YFSETQ. V was shortened by 0 bases and J by 2 bases, with 9 bases between the two germline ends. The CDR3 bases are TGCGCCAGCAGCTTGGATGGGCCCGCCTACGAGCAGTACTTC. Translated: CASSLDGPAYEQYF.

The CDR3 bases are TGCAGCACCAAGGACTCATCTAGTCAAGAGACCCAGTACTTC. This codes for CSTKDSSSQETQYF. The J gene is TRBJ2-5, the V gene TRBV29-1; tentative D call: TRBD2 (5 bases). This CDR3 region has 14 residues. Trimming took off 8 bases at V and 2 bases at J, with 18 bases between the two ends. The germline V gene has CDR1 SQVTM and CDR2 ANQGSEA. The full variable domain, in which reference TRBV29-1 and TRBJ2-5 provide the parts outside the CDR3, is SAVISQKPSRDICQRGTSLTIQCQVDSQVTMMFWYRQQPGQSLTLIATANQGSEATYESGFVIDKFPISRPNLTFSTLTVSNMSPEDSSIYLCSTKDSSSQETQYFGPGTRLLVL.

A few counts support this clonotype. This chain links TRBV5-1 with TRBJ2-3; 7 bases are shared with TRBD2. J was trimmed by 0 bases and V by 5 bases; bases with no gene match: 3. The germline V gene encodes CDR1 SGHRS and CDR2 YFSETQ. This CDR3 spans 14 amino acids. CDR3 sequence reads: CASRSGDSTDTQYF. DNA for the CDR3: TGCGCCAGCAGAAGCGGGGATAGCACAGATACGCAGTATTTT.

This clonotype showed up just a few times. CDR3 residues: CASSSFPSLTSGNTGELFF. CDR3 nucleotides: TGTGCCAGCAGCTCATTTCCCTCCCTAACTAGCGGGAACACCGGGGAGCTGTTTTTT. The chain recombines TRBV7-6 with TRBJ2-2, with 8 bases matching TRBD2. With V trimmed by 4 bases and J by 1 base, 14 bases remained unmatched. CDR1 is SGHVS and CDR2 is FNYEAQ in the germline V gene. The CDR3 extends over 19 amino acids.

This clonotype has more than one count but fewer than ten. CDR3 in amino acids: CSARSVGEQFF. The DNA of the CDR3 is TGCAGTGCTAGATCGGTCGGTGAGCAGTTCTTC. The gene calls are TRBV20-1 and TRBJ2-1; the D is unclear. The germline V and J ends were trimmed by 2 bases and 9 bases, with 8 bases remaining between them. CDR3 length equals 11 residues. Looked up from germline, CDR1 is DFQATT and CDR2 is SNEGSKA (reference sequence).